The sequence of this T cell receptor (beta chain) was determined in a study of cytomegalovirus exposure and HLA in healthy donors. Study context: The 95 to 150 validation repertoires used a platform that matched the one used for the 600 to 700 first-cohort repertoires, as a later analysis reported.

Assay used: immunoSEQ multiplex PCR; TCRdb lists only in-frame clones, some missing. The table records about 50,000 clones, about 88% of them present only once. Study-level results: There were some public TCRs occurring in many donors, but most TCR sequences were rare. One later analysis, an examination of the 90 to 150 validation repertoires, found that first-cohort TCR clusters tended to co-occur in them. Per published reports, the classifier diagnosed cytomegalovirus status with high specificity and sensitivity.

Germline V gives CDR1 SGDLS, CDR2 YYNGEE. The CDR3 is made up of 15 amino acids. J was trimmed by 4 bases and V by 0 bases; bases with no gene match: 3. As concerns this clone: Its antigen is undetermined.

Input material: PBMCs. The chain employs TRBV9 and TRBJ1-4, with 7 nucleotides matching TRBD1. The sequence derives from a woman aged 25-40 years in good health and CMV-seronegative. The CDR3 DNA sequence: TGTGCCAGCAGCGTAGCCGGGACAGTTAATGAAAAACTGTTTTTT. Encoded protein: CASSVAGTVNEKLFF.